Presented here are 22 T cell receptor beta chains from one specimen sequenced in a study of identical twins. TCRdb recomputed calls from the 5' RACE reads with MiXCR, one row per CDR3 protein. Counted here are 1.5 million to 2 million distinct CDR3 sequences, roughly a third occurring once; the ten biggest clones make up approximately 0.29%. Sequenced material: cord blood. The receptors were sampled from a newborn girl in good health.

This rearrangement joins TRBV7-9 to TRBJ1-1; TRBD1 aligns across 7 bases. CDR3 length equals 15 residues. CDR1 and CDR2 from the germline V gene are SEHNR and FQNEAQ (reference sequence). Germline trimming cut 3 bases from V and 6 bases from J; bases unmatched to any gene: 10. CDR3: CASSFRTGSTSEAFF. The CDR3 bases are TGTGCCAGCAGCTTCAGGACAGGATCCACCTCTGAAGCTTTCTTT.

V is TRBV27 and J is TRBJ2-2; D not resolved. Germline V gene lookup returns CDR1 MNHEY and CDR2 SMNVEV (reference sequence). This CDR3 region has 12 residues. Trimming took off 8 bases at V and 5 bases at J, with 9 bases between the two ends. Here the CDR3 reads CASLGGTGELFF. The CDR3 region has the DNA TGTGCCAGCCTGGGTGGGACCGGGGAGCTGTTTTTT.

The chain links TRBV2 to TRBJ2-1, with a possible D match to TRBD2 (5 bases). The end of the DNA aligns better with TRBJ2-7, so the J call may be wrong. The germline V gene encodes CDR1 SNHLY and CDR2 FYNNEI. The CDR3 is 17 amino acids. CDR3 DNA: TGTGCCAGCAGTGAACGTTGGACTGCTGAGCCCTACAATGAGCAGTACTTC. This sequence encodes CASSERWTAEPYNEQYF.

In the case of this clonotype: With a much larger clone just one base away, this may be a read error. V is TRBV29-1 and J is TRBJ2-1; TRBD2 matches at 9 bases. The CDR3 has 13 amino acids. V lost 5 bases to trimming and J lost 10 bases; unmatched junction nucleotides: 9. Germline V gene data show CDR1 as SQVTM and CDR2 as ANQGSEA. The CDR3 DNA reads TGCAGCGTTCTGGCGGGAGGGGTCTACGAGCAGTTCTTC. Its protein is CSVLAGGVYEQFF.

The chain carries TRBV2 and TRBJ2-7, with TRBD1 matching 7 bases. CDR1 and CDR2 from the germline V gene are SNHLY and FYNNEI. V lost 8 bases, J lost 7 bases, and 20 bases stayed unmatched. This CDR3 contains 16 residues. The CDR3 loop reads CASGTDRLRPYNEQYF. The CDR3 DNA sequence: TGTGCCAGCGGGACAGACAGACTCAGGCCCTACAATGAGCAGTACTTC.

The rearrangement joins TRBV29-1 to TRBJ2-6; tentatively, D is TRBD1 or TRBD2 (5 bases each). The CDR3 sequence is 18 residues long. From germline, CDR1 is SQVTM and CDR2 ANQGSEA. Trimming cost V 1 base and J 0 bases, with 16 bases left between them. CDR3 DNA: TGCAGCGTTGAAGCGTGGGGAAGAGGGACCTCTGGGGCCAACGTCCTGACTTTC. As protein: CSVEAWGRGTSGANVLTF.

The V and J genes are TRBV5-1 and TRBJ2-1, with 8 bases that match TRBD2. V trimming: 1 base; J trimming: 0 bases; junction bases outside the gene matches: 9. The CDR3 spans 18 residues. CDR1 is SGHRS, CDR2 YFSETQ, per germline. The CDR3 coding sequence is TGCGCCAGCAGCTTGCGCCCTAGCGGGTTCAGCTCCTACAATGAGCAGTTCTTC. Its protein is CASSLRPSGFSSYNEQFF.

This clonotype was detected a few times. V usage is TRBV5-1 and J usage is TRBJ1-6; D possibly corresponds to TRBD1 (5 bases). CDR1 SGHRS and CDR2 YFSETQ come from the germline V gene. V was pared by 0 bases and J by 6 bases, with 10 bases between. This CDR3 comprises 15 residues. The chain's CDR3 is CASSLEGPLNSPLHF. CDR3 DNA sequence: TGCGCCAGCAGCTTGGAGGGACCTCTTAATTCACCCCTCCACTTT.

As regards this clonotype: Compared with germline, one end of the junction differs, possibly owing to a read error. The V gene is TRBV19, the J gene TRBJ2-3, with 7 bases identical to TRBD1. Germline CDR1 and CDR2: LNHDA and SQIVND (reference sequence). This CDR3 has 14 residues. The CDR3 DNA reads TGTGGCAGTAGGGGGCAGGGGGTCCTCTATACGCAGTATTTT. This gives the protein CGSRGQGVLYTQYF.

This clonotype was picked up a small number of times. The chain couples TRBV10-3 to TRBJ2-1, with 7 bases identical to TRBD1. In germline, CDR1 is ENHRY, CDR2 SYGVKD. With V trimmed by 6 bases and J by 5 bases, 7 bases remained unmatched. The CDR3 length is 14 residues. The CDR3 is CAISRRGTNNEQFF. In DNA, the CDR3 is TGTGCCATCAGCCGCAGGGGGACGAACAATGAGCAGTTCTTC.

This chain uses TRBV5-1 with TRBJ2-1, with 8 bases identical to TRBD1. With V trimmed by 1 base and J by 6 bases, 15 bases remained unmatched. Germline V gene lookup returns CDR1 SGHRS and CDR2 YFSETQ. The CDR3 is 18 amino acids. CDR3 coding DNA: TGCGCCAGCAGCTTGTCCCTGACGGGACAGGAGAGATGCAATGAGCAGTTCTTC. It is translated as CASSLSLTGQERCNEQFF.

V and J are TRBV27 and TRBJ2-2, with 7 bases fitting TRBD1. CDR3 length: 16 amino acids. Germline V gene sequence: CDR1 MNHEY, CDR2 SMNVEV (reference sequence). V lost 7 bases to trimming and J lost 0 bases; unmatched junction nucleotides: 8. The CDR3: CASTRTGPSNTGELFF. The DNA of the CDR3 is TGTGCCAGCACTCGGACAGGCCCCTCGAACACCGGGGAGCTGTTTTTT.

V gene TRBV5-8 combines with J gene TRBJ1-4; D remains ambiguous. The germline V gene encodes CDR1 SGHTS and CDR2 YDEGEE. The CDR3 contains 17 residues. The V end lost 0 bases, the J end lost 3 bases, and 15 bases lay between the germline ends. CDR3 DNA sequence: TGTGCCAGCAGCTTGGGACGGATGGTTTCTCCTAATGAAAAACTGTTTTTT. Amino acid sequence: CASSLGRMVSPNEKLFF.

This clonotype was detected a few times. V gene TRBV20-1 combines with J gene TRBJ1-5; D possibly corresponds to TRBD1 (6 bases). CDR1 is DFQATT, CDR2 SNEGSKA, per germline (reference sequence). Trimming removed 6 bases from V and 4 bases from J, with 10 bases in between. This CDR3 contains 12 residues. CDR3 sequence: CSAYRVNQPQHF. The DNA for the CDR3 is TGCAGTGCCTACAGGGTGAATCAGCCCCAGCATTTT.

This clonotype showed up just a few times. This rearrangement joins TRBV5-1 to TRBJ2-7; 8 bases map to TRBD1. Trimming removed 4 bases from V and 3 bases from J; junction bases left unmatched: 9. The CDR3 has 15 amino acids. Germline V gene data show CDR1 as SGHRS and CDR2 as YFSETQ. The CDR3 spells CASSPRTGPDYEQYF. The CDR3 region has the DNA TGCGCCAGCAGCCCACGGACAGGGCCTGACTACGAGCAGTACTTC.

The chain links TRBV24-1 to TRBJ2-3, with 9 bases identical to TRBD1. This CDR3 is built from 16 residues. Germline V gives CDR1 KGHDR, CDR2 SFDVKD. The trim removed 4 bases at V and 4 bases at J, leaving 8 bases unmatched. CDR3 in DNA: TGTGCCACCAGTGAACCCGACAGGGGGTTCGCAGATACGCAGTATTTT. Amino acid sequence: CATSEPDRGFADTQYF.

This clonotype was seen a few times. The V call is TRBV2, the J call TRBJ1-5; TRBD1 agrees at 7 bases. V shed 4 bases and J 6 bases; nucleotides not matched to a gene: 6. CDR1 is SNHLY and CDR2 is FYNNEI in the germline V gene. This CDR3 comprises 14 residues. The CDR3 DNA is TGTGCCAGCAGTGGAACAGGGGAACGTCAGCCCCAGCATTTT. Its translation: CASSGTGERQPQHF.

The rearrangement uses TRBV12-3 or TRBV12-4 and TRBJ2-2; D may match TRBD1 or TRBD2 (5 bases each). The CDR3 is 15 residues long. V shed 5 bases and J shed 7 bases, with 17 bases lying between them. The CDR3 region is CASSGPTGPIGELFF. Written as DNA, the CDR3 is TGTGCCAGCAGTGGCCCAACGGGGCCCATCGGGGAGCTGTTTTTT.

This sequence joins TRBV20-1 and TRBJ1-2; 7 bases map to TRBD1. Germline V gene data show CDR1 as DFQATT and CDR2 as SNEGSKA (reference sequence). With V trimmed by 0 bases and J by 0 bases, 10 bases remained unmatched. The CDR3 is 17 residues long. CDR3 nucleotides: TGCAGTGCTAGAGATGATGGGGAAAGGGGGCCTAACTATGGCTACACCTTC. It yields the protein CSARDDGERGPNYGYTF.

The genes are TRBV5-1 and TRBJ2-3; no reliable D call. Trimming removed 1 base at V and 4 bases at J, with 10 bases between. The CDR3 has 14 amino acids. The V gene's germline CDR1 is SGHRS and CDR2 YFSETQ. For the CDR3, the DNA is TGCGCCAGCAGCTTGACGGCCGCACCAGATACGCAGTATTTT. This codes for CASSLTAAPDTQYF.

The chain carries TRBV5-1 and TRBJ2-7; 12 positions match TRBD2. The germline CDR1 and CDR2 sequences are SGHRS and YFSETQ. The V gene end was trimmed by 2 bases and the J gene end by 6 bases; junction bases not matched to a gene: 9. This CDR3 comprises 16 residues. CDR3 sequence: CASSLQRTSGGTEQYF. The CDR3 DNA reads TGCGCCAGCAGCTTACAGAGAACTAGCGGGGGGACCGAGCAGTACTTC.

J is TRBJ2-3 and V is TRBV6-1; D gene unclear. The germline CDR1 and CDR2 sequences are MNHNS and SASEGT. Deletions cut 4 bases from V and 3 bases from J, with 8 bases between. This CDR3 comprises 13 residues. The CDR3 coding sequence is TGTGCCAGCAGTGGGCGTGTGACAGATACGCAGTATTTT. It yields the protein CASSGRVTDTQYF.